The source of this TCR beta chain is a study of T cells in Graves' hyperthyroidism and ophthalmopathy. This clonotype was recorded at least ten times. RNA transcripts provided the source from which TCR beta CDR3 regions were amplified. Researchers ran a first-round RT-PCR on the TCR CDR3 using the HTBI primer set. TCRdb re-derived calls from the multiplex PCR reads in MiXCR, one entry per CDR3 protein. Of approximately 370,000 distinct CDR3 sequences listed, approximately 17% are singletons. Newly diagnosed hyperthyroidism patients aged 18 to 65 years had disease lasting under 2 months. This CDR3 spans 14 amino acids. V was pared by 5 bases and J by 5 bases, with 12 bases between. From germline, CDR1 is MGHRA and CDR2 YSYEKL.

Sequenced material: blood. The V and J genes are TRBV4-1 and TRBJ2-2, with D possibly matching TRBD1 (5 bases). The sequence came from a young woman with Graves' hyperthyroidism that later progressed to Graves' ophthalmopathy. CDR3 amino acids: CASSYGRVTGELFF. The CDR3, as DNA: TGCGCCAGCAGCTACGGCAGGGTGACCGGGGAGCTGTTTTTT.